A single sample gave rise to the 19 T cell receptor beta chains below, sequenced in a study of blood T cell repertoires in COVID-19. Generated by immunoSEQ multiplex PCR, the TCRdb table keeps only in-frame clones and is missing some. Of approximately 120,000 clones in the sample, 80% were seen once. Sequenced material: peripheral blood. Source of these receptors: a human donor in a cohort sampled during active or convalescent COVID-19.

The gene calls are TRBV28 and TRBJ1-3, with D perhaps TRBD1 (6 bases). Per germline, CDR1 MDHEN and CDR2 SYDVKM. The CDR3 totals 13 residues. V lost 5 bases, J lost 5 bases, and 10 bases lay in between. The CDR3 sequence: CASSTGFRNTIYF. DNA for the CDR3: TGTGCCAGCAGTACAGGGTTTCGAAACACCATATATTTT. The complete variable domain, with remaining parts taken from reference TRBV28 and TRBJ1-3, reads DVKVTQSSRYLVKRTGEKVFLECVQDMDHENMFWYRQDPGLGLRLIYFSYDVKMKEKGDIPEGYSVSREKKERFSLILESASTNQTSMYLCASSTGFRNTIYFGEGSWLTVV.

This clone was detected only a few times. The chain joins TRBV4-1 to TRBJ1-1; TRBD1 is a possible D gene (5 bases). From germline, CDR1 is MGHRA and CDR2 YSYEKL. Trimming cost V 5 bases and J 6 bases, with 16 bases left between them. The CDR3 sequence is 14 residues long. CDR3 loop: CASSRVGGTPEAFF. The CDR3 coding sequence is TGCGCCAGCAGCAGAGTGGGGGGGACCCCTGAAGCTTTCTTT.

The rearrangement uses TRBV15 and TRBJ2-1; 9 bases line up with TRBD2. Trimming cost V 1 base and J 9 bases; bases outside gene matches: 10. The CDR3 covers 16 residues. The germline gives CDR1 LNHNV, CDR2 YYDKDF (reference sequence). The chain's CDR3 is CATSRGPPSGNAEQFF. CDR3 coding DNA: TGTGCCACCAGCAGAGGACCCCCTAGCGGGAACGCTGAGCAGTTCTTC.

This clone was seen just once. V usage is TRBV4-3 and J usage is TRBJ2-3; no clear D gene. The V and J ends lost 3 bases and 5 bases respectively, with 9 bases between them. The CDR3 contains 13 residues. CDR1 LGHNA and CDR2 YSLEER come from the germline V gene. The CDR3 loop is CASSHLTGDTQYF. CDR3 coding DNA: TGCGCCAGCAGCCACCTCACTGGAGATACGCAGTATTTT.

The V gene is TRBV28, the J gene TRBJ2-1; D is possibly TRBD2 (6 bases). V was shortened by 3 bases and J by 1 base, with 13 bases between the two germline ends. There are 16 residues in the CDR3. Germline V gives CDR1 MDHEN, CDR2 SYDVKM. DNA for the CDR3: TGTGCCAGCAGTTTCGCGGGGATCAAGTCCTACAATGAGCAGTTCTTC. It encodes CASSFAGIKSYNEQFF.

The chain links TRBV11-2 to TRBJ2-5; TRBD1 might be the D (6 bases). The CDR3 consists of 16 residues. CDR1 is SGHAT, CDR2 FQNNGV, per germline. V was trimmed by 4 bases and J by 4 bases, leaving 19 bases between them. The DNA of the CDR3 is TGTGCCAGCAGCTATTCGCCCAGGGGCAAAGGAGAGACCCAGTACTTC. Amino acids: CASSYSPRGKGETQYF.

The chain is built from TRBV6-5 and TRBJ1-3; D is perhaps TRBD1 (6 bases). The germline CDR1 and CDR2 sequences are MNHEY and SVGAGI. The V end was cut by 11 bases, the J end by 0 bases, with 17 bases between. This CDR3 region has 15 residues. CDR3 sequence reads: CASSRGASSGNTIYF. DNA for the CDR3: TGTGCCTCTTCCAGGGGTGCGAGCTCTGGAAACACCATATATTTT.

The V and J genes are TRBV29-1 and TRBJ2-3, with TRBD2 matching over 11 bases. Germline CDR1 SQVTM, CDR2 ANQGSEA. V was pared by 7 bases and J by 2 bases, with 14 bases of the junction left unmatched. This CDR3 comprises 17 residues. The CDR3 sequence is CSALSLLAGDITDTQYF. The CDR3 DNA sequence: TGCAGCGCCTTGAGTTTACTAGCGGGAGACATCACAGATACGCAGTATTTT.

V and J are TRBV5-5 and TRBJ2-7; 11 positions agree with TRBD1. Germline V gives CDR1 SGHKS, CDR2 YYEKEE (reference sequence). Trimming took 0 bases from V and 5 from J; bases not matched to a gene: 4. This CDR3 is 15 amino acids long. The chain's CDR3 is CASSLGTGGWNEQYF. The CDR3 DNA reads as TGTGCCAGCAGCTTGGGGACAGGGGGCTGGAACGAGCAGTACTTC. Complete variable domain (other parts from reference TRBV5-5 and TRBJ2-7): DAGVTQSPTHLIKTRGQQVTLRCSPISGHKSVSWYQQVLGQGPQFIFQYYEKEERGRGNFPDRFSARQFPNYSSELNVNALLLGDSALYLCASSLGTGGWNEQYFGPGTRLTVT.

This sequence joins TRBV5-6 and TRBJ1-1, with 7 positions matching TRBD1. CDR1 and CDR2 (germline): SGHDT, YYEEEE. The CDR3 loop spans 14 amino acids. Trimming took 4 bases from V and 1 from J; bases not matched to a gene: 4. The CDR3 reads CASSRRTGNTEAFF. In nucleotides, the CDR3 is TGTGCCAGCAGCAGAAGGACAGGGAACACTGAAGCTTTCTTT.

The V and J genes are TRBV7-9 and TRBJ1-4; D is uncertain. CDR3 size: 18 residues. The V gene's germline CDR1 is SEHNR and CDR2 FQNEAQ (reference sequence). V lost 1 base and J 0 bases, leaving 15 bases between the germline ends. The CDR3 nucleotides are TGTGCCAGCAGCTTAGGGGTCGGGGATTTGGCAACTAATGAAAAACTGTTTTTT. It encodes CASSLGVGDLATNEKLFF.

This clone was detected only a few times. The gene calls are TRBV10-1 and TRBJ2-3, with D perhaps TRBD2 (7 bases). Germline CDR1 is WNHNN and CDR2 is SYGVQD (reference sequence). The CDR3 has 15 amino acids. Trimming left V 10 bases short and J 1 base short, with 18 bases between. DNA for the CDR3: TGCGCCACCCCCCCCCGGGGGGCCGGCACAGATACGCAGTATTTT. It translates to CATPPRGAGTDTQYF.

CDR3 region: CSVVRELSYEQYF. Here the CDR3 DNA reads TGCAGCGTCGTACGGGAACTCTCCTACGAGCAGTACTTC. The chain uses TRBV29-1 and TRBJ2-7; possible D gene TRBD2, 5 bases. The CDR3 extends over 13 amino acids. Germline V lookup: CDR1 SQVTM, CDR2 ANQGSEA. Trimming pared 6 bases from V and 0 bases from J, leaving 12 bases between.

The V gene is TRBV7-2, the J gene TRBJ2-2; the match to TRBD2 covers 12 bases. Trimming cost V 5 bases and J 7 bases; bases outside gene matches: 11. This CDR3 contains 17 residues. In germline, CDR1 is SGHTA, CDR2 FQGNSA. The DNA for the CDR3 is TGTGCCAGCAGCCCGGGGGGGCTAGCGGGAGGGAGCGGGGAGCTGTTTTTT. This encodes CASSPGGLAGGSGELFF.

The chain employs TRBV19 and TRBJ1-2; 8 bases are shared with TRBD1. Trimming at V came to 4 bases and at J to 5 bases, leaving 9 bases not matched to a gene. Germline V CDR1 and CDR2: LNHDA, SQIVND (reference sequence). The CDR3 runs 15 residues. The CDR3 nucleotides read TGTGCCAGTAGTAGACGGGACAGGCCGGGGTATGGCTACACCTTC. It codes for CASSRRDRPGYGYTF.

The chain uses TRBV6-1 and TRBJ1-1; tentative D call: TRBD1 (5 bases). V was shortened by 0 bases and J by 7 bases, with 27 bases between the two germline ends. Looked up from germline, CDR1 is MNHNS and CDR2 is SASEGT. This CDR3 region has 19 residues. CDR3 sequence: CASSEAGLGGRTKAGEAFF. The CDR3 DNA follows: TGTGCCAGCAGTGAAGCGGGTTTGGGGGGGAGGACGAAAGCGGGTGAAGCTTTCTTT.

J is TRBJ2-7 and V is TRBV7-2; D call uncertain. This CDR3 is built from 14 residues. V was cut by 1 base and J by 4 bases, with 11 bases left in between. Germline CDR1 is SGHTA and CDR2 is FQGNSA. As DNA, the CDR3 is TGTGCCAGCAGCTTAGTGTGGGCTACTTACGAGCAGTACTTC. The encoded protein is CASSLVWATYEQYF.

This CDR3 is CASSQESLAGNEQFF. The CDR3 region has the DNA TGCGCCAGCAGCCAAGAGTCCCTAGCGGGGAATGAGCAGTTCTTC. The chain has TRBV4-3 and TRBJ2-1, with 9 bases matching TRBD2. Germline CDR1 is LGHNA and CDR2 is YSLEER. J was trimmed by 7 bases and V by 0 bases; bases with no gene match: 4. The CDR3 is 15 amino acids.

V gene TRBV7-2 combines with J gene TRBJ1-3; 8 nucleotides agree with TRBD1. The CDR3 covers 16 residues. The germline CDR1 and CDR2 sequences are SGHTA and FQGNSA. V was clipped by 5 bases and J by 2 bases; unmatched bases: 8. For the CDR3, the DNA is TGTGCCAGCAGCCCCTACACAGGGGGTCCTGGAAACACCATATATTTT. It specifies CASSPYTGGPGNTIYF. Variable domain in full (rest from reference TRBV7-2 and TRBJ1-3): GAGVSQSPSNKVTEKGKDVELRCDPISGHTALYWYRQSLGQGLEFLIYFQGNSAPDKSGLPSDRFSAERTGGSVSTLTIQRTQQEDSAVYLCASSPYTGGPGNTIYFGEGSWLTVV.